Included here is one TCR beta chain sequence, with context. Germline V gives CDR1 SGHNT, CDR2 YENEEA. This CDR3 spans 15 amino acids. Trimming cost V 5 bases and J 7 bases, with 18 bases left between them. Assay used: immunoSEQ multiplex PCR; TCRdb lists only in-frame clones, some missing. Of roughly 120,000 clones listed, over 75% are singletons. This entry is derived from a study of control samples from healthy donors and cancer patients. This chain links TRBV11-3 with TRBJ2-1, with D uncertain. The receptor's source is a human donor in good health. The donor label of this sample is uncertain. Input material: blood. CDR3 DNA sequence: TGTGCCAGCAGCATGGGTGGGGTGCTGGGGAATGAGCAGTTCTTC. Protein sequence: CASSMGGVLGNEQFF.